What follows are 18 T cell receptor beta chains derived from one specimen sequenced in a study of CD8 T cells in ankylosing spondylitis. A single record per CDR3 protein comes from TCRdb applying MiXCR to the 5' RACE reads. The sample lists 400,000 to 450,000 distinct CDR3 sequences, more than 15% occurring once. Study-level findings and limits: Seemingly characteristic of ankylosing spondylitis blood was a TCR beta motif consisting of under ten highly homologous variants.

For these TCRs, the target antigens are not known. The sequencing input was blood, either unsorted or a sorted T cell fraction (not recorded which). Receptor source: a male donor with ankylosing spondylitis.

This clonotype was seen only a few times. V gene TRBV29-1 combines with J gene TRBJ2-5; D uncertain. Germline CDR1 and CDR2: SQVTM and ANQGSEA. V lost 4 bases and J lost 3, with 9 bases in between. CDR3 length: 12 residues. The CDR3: CSVVGLEETQYF. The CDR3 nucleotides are TGCAGCGTTGTAGGTCTAGAAGAGACCCAGTACTTC.

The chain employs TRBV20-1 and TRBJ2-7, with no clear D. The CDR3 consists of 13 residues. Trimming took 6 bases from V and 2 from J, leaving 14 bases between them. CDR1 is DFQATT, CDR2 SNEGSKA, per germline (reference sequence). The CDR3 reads CSAPTEVPYEQYF. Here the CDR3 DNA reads TGCAGTGCCCCTACCGAGGTTCCCTACGAGCAGTACTTC.

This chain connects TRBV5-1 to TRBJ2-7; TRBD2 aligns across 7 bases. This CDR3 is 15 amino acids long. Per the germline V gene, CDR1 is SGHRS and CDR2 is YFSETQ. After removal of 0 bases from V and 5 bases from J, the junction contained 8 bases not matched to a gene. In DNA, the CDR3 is TGCGCCAGCAGCTTGGCGAGAGTTGGGGGGGACGAGCAGTACTTC. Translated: CASSLARVGGDEQYF.

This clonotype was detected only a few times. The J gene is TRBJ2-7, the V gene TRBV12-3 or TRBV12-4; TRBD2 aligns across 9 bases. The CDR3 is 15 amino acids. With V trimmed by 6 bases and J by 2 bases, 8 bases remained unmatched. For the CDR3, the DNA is TGTGCCAGCAGAAACCTAGCGGGGCGACCCTACGAGCAGTACTTC. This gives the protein CASRNLAGRPYEQYF.

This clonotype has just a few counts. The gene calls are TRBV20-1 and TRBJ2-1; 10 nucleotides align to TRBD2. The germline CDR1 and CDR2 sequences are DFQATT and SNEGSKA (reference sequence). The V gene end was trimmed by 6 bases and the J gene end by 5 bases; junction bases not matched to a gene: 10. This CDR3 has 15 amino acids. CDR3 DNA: TGCAGTGCCCGAGGCACTAGCGGGGCCCACAATGAGCAGTTCTTC. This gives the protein CSARGTSGAHNEQFF.

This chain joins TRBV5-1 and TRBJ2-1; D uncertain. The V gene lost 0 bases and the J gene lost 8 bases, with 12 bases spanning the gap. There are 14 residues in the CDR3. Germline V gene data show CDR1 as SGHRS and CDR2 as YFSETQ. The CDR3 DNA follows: TGCGCCAGCAGCTTGGTCCGGAGAAACCATGAGCAGTTCTTC. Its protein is CASSLVRRNHEQFF.

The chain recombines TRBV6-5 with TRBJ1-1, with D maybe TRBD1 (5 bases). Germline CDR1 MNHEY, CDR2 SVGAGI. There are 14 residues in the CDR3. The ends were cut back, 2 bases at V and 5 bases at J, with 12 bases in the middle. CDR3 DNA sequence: TGTGCCAGCAGTTACACCGGGACGAGTACTGAAGCTTTCTTT. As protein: CASSYTGTSTEAFF.

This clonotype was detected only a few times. This chain's CDR3 is CASKGSRLAMAGELFF. The CDR3 bases are TGTGCCAGCAAGGGGAGTAGGCTAGCCATGGCCGGGGAGCTGTTTTTT. V gene TRBV2 combines with J gene TRBJ2-2; tentatively, D is TRBD1 or TRBD2 (5 bases each). Trimming left V 7 bases short and J 6 bases short, with 21 bases between. This CDR3 is 16 amino acids long. In germline, CDR1 is SNHLY, CDR2 FYNNEI. The full variable domain, with the rest looked up from reference TRBV2 and TRBJ2-2, is EPEVTQTPSHQVTQMGQEVILRCVPISNHLYFYWYRQILGQKVEFLVSFYNNEISEKSEIFDDQFSVERPDGSNFTLKIRSTKLEDSAMYFCASKGSRLAMAGELFFGEGSRLTVL.

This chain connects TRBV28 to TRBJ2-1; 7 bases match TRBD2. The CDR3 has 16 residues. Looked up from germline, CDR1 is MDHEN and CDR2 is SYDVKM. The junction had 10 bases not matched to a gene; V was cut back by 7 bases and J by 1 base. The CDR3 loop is CASTLELATSYNEQFF. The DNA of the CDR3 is TGTGCCAGCACCCTGGAACTAGCGACATCCTACAATGAGCAGTTCTTC.

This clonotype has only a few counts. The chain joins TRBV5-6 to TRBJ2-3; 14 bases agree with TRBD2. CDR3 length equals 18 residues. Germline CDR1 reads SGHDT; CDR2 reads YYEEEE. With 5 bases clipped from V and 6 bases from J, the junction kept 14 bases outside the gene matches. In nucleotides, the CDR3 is TGTGCCAGCAGTGGGGGACCGGGACTAGCGGGAGTAGTGGATACGCAGTATTTT. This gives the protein CASSGGPGLAGVVDTQYF.

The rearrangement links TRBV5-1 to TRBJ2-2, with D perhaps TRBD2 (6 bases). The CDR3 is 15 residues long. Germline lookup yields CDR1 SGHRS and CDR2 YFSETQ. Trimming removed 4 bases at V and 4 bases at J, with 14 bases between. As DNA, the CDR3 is TGCGCCAGCAGCAGGGACTTCTCGAGCACCGGGGAGCTGTTTTTT. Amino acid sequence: CASSRDFSSTGELFF.

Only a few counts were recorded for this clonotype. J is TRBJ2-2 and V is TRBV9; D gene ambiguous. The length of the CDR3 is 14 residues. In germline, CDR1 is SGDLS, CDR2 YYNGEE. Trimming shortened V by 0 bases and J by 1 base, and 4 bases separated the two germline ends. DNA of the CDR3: TGTGCCAGCAGCGTAGTGATGAACACCGGGGAGCTGTTTTTT. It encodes CASSVVMNTGELFF.

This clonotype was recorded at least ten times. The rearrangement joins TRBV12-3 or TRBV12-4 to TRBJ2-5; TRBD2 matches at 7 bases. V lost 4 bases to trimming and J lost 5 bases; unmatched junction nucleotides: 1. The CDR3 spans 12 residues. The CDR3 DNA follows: TGTGCCAGCAGTTGGGGAGGGGAGACCCAGTACTTC. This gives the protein CASSWGGETQYF.

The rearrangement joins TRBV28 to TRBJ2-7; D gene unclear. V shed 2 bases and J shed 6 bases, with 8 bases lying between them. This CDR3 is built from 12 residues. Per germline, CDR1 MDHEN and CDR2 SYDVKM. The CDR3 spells CASSLNSPEQYF. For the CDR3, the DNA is TGTGCCAGCAGTTTAAACTCACCCGAGCAGTACTTC.

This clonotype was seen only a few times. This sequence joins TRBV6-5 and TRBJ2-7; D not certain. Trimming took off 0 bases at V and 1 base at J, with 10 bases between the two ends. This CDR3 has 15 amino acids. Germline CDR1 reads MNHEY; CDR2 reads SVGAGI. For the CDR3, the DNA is TGTGCCAGCAGTTACTCCCCCTCTAAGTCCTACGAGCAGTACTTC. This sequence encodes CASSYSPSKSYEQYF.

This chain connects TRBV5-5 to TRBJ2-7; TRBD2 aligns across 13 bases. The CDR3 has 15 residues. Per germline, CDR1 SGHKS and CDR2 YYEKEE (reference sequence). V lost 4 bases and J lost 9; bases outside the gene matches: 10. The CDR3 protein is CASSVQLAGGPVQYF. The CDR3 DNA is TGTGCCAGCAGCGTACAACTAGCGGGAGGGCCCGTGCAGTACTTC.

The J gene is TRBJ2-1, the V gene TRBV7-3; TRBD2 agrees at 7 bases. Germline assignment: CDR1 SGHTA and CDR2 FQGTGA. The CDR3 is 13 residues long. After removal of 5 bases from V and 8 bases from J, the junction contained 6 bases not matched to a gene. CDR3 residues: CASSKGTKDEQFF. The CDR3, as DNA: TGTGCCAGCAGCAAAGGGACTAAGGATGAGCAGTTCTTC.

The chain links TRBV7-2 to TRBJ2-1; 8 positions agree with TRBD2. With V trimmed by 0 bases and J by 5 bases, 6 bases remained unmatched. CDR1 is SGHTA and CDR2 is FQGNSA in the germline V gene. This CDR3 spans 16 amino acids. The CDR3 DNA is TGTGCCAGCAGCTTAGCTCTTCTAGCGGGCGACAATGAGCAGTTCTTC. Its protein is CASSLALLAGDNEQFF.